Described below is a single T cell receptor beta chain sequence and its context. Its specificity is unknown. In the PCR, 60 Vbeta and 13 Jbeta primers were used. Assay: immunoSEQ multiplex PCR; the TCRdb copy retains only in-frame clones and omits some. The data contain about 99,000 clones, 10% of them singletons. The sample is drawn from a study of cytomegalovirus exposure and HLA in healthy donors. General study results and limits: After further analysis at a later stage, 15,000 to 20,000 TCR beta sequences were associated with HLA alleles at 0.05 false discovery rate.

When sampled, the donors appeared nominally healthy, though they likely had unrecorded immune exposures. This CDR3 comprises 14 residues. CDR1 SGHVS and CDR2 FQNEAQ come from the germline V gene. Trimming pared 2 bases from V and 8 bases from J, leaving 12 bases between. The receptor comes from a middle-aged man in good health and CMV-seropositive. The sequencing input was PBMCs. V usage is TRBV7-8 and J usage is TRBJ1-4, with D maybe TRBD1 (5 bases). The CDR3 bases are TGTGCCAGCAGCTTATCAGGGAACACCGAAAAACTGTTTTTT. Its protein is CASSLSGNTEKLFF. Variable domain in full (rest from reference TRBV7-8 and TRBJ1-4): GAGVSQSPRYKVAKRGQDVALRCDPISGHVSLFWYQQALGQGPEFLTYFQNEAQLDKSGLPSDRFFAERPEGSVSTLKIQRTQQEDSAVYLCASSLSGNTEKLFFGSGTQLSVL.